The 28 T cell receptor beta chains given below trace back to one sample, sequenced in a study of neurological immune-mediated disorders. TCRdb re-derived calls from the 5' RACE reads in MiXCR, one entry per CDR3 protein. The sample records around 97,000 distinct CDR3 sequences, less than 14% being singletons. Time point indicated: longitudinal time-point 3. The specimen sequenced was PBMCs. These receptors came from a female donor with HTLV-1-associated myelopathy (HAM/TSP).

The sample holds many counts of this clonotype. The chain links TRBV6-6 to TRBJ2-7, with 8 bases matching TRBD1. Per germline, CDR1 MNHNY and CDR2 SVGAGI (reference sequence). The CDR3 spans 11 residues. V trimming: 6 bases; J trimming: 11 bases; junction bases outside the gene matches: 6. The CDR3 region is CASSPRDRKYF. CDR3 DNA: TGTGCCAGCAGCCCCCGGGACAGGAAGTACTTC.

At least ten counts were recorded for this clonotype. This chain links TRBV12-3 or TRBV12-4 with TRBJ2-5; 10 positions agree with TRBD2. CDR3 length equals 13 residues. V lost 6 bases to trimming and J lost 3 bases; unmatched junction nucleotides: 1. CDR3 loop: CASRLAGEETQYF. The CDR3 bases are TGTGCCAGCAGGCTAGCGGGGGAAGAGACCCAGTACTTC.

This clonotype was counted at least ten times. This CDR3 reads CASSQDRAWADTQYF. In DNA, the CDR3 is TGTGCCAGCAGCCAAGACAGGGCGTGGGCAGATACGCAGTATTTT. This chain connects TRBV3-1 to TRBJ2-3; weak D call: TRBD1 (5 bases). The CDR3 has 15 residues. The V gene lost 0 bases and the J gene lost 4 bases, with 11 bases spanning the gap. The germline gives CDR1 LGHDT, CDR2 YNNKEL (reference sequence).

To note about this clonotype: A read error may account for a junction end that differs from germline. The chain employs TRBV15 and TRBJ2-5, with D unclear. Germline CDR1 reads LNHNV; CDR2 reads YYDKDF (reference sequence). The CDR3 is made up of 12 amino acids. CDR3 amino acids: CATSRGWETQYF. In nucleotides, the CDR3 is TGTGCTACCAGCCGTGGGTGGGAGACCCAGTACTTC.

This clonotype was recorded at least ten times. V gene TRBV12-3 or TRBV12-4 combines with J gene TRBJ2-1; 11 positions match TRBD2. This CDR3 is built from 16 residues. The trim removed 6 bases at V and 0 bases at J, leaving 4 bases unmatched. CDR3 DNA: TGTGCCAGCAGCATGGGACTAGCGGCCTCCTACAATGAGCAGTTCTTC. Its protein is CASSMGLAASYNEQFF.

As concerns this clonotype: A much larger clonotype is one base distant, so this may be a read error. A read error is likely, as this CDR3 ends without the conserved phenylalanine or tryptophan. CDR3 coding DNA: TGTGCCATCAGTGCACAGACCTACGAGCAGTACTTA. It yields the protein CAISAQTYEQYL. J is TRBJ2-7 and V is TRBV10-3, with D uncertain. The germline gives CDR1 ENHRY, CDR2 SYGVKD. This CDR3 region has 12 residues. V was shortened by 4 bases and J by 2 bases, with 6 bases between the two germline ends.

This clonotype was recorded at least ten times. V usage is TRBV5-1 and J usage is TRBJ2-3; 13 bases fit TRBD2. The V gene's germline CDR1 is SGHRS and CDR2 YFSETQ. V lost 3 bases, J lost 0 bases, and 4 bases stayed unmatched. This CDR3 spans 17 amino acids. The CDR3 protein is CASSSGLAGTSTDTQYF. CDR3 coding DNA: TGCGCCAGCAGCTCGGGACTAGCGGGGACTAGCACAGATACGCAGTATTTT.

Worth noting for this clonotype: At one end the junction does not follow the germline gene, possibly because of a read error. The chain links TRBV11-2 to TRBJ1-6; TRBD1 is a possible D gene (5 bases). Germline CDR1 SGHAT, CDR2 FQNNGV. There are 13 residues in the CDR3. The CDR3: CASSSHRNSPLNF. In nucleotides, the CDR3 is TGTGCCAGCAGCTCCCACAGGAATTCACCCCTCAACTTT.

There are many counts of this clonotype. This chain joins TRBV5-1 and TRBJ2-1; D might be TRBD1 (6 bases). CDR3 size: 14 residues. Per the germline V gene, CDR1 is SGHRS and CDR2 is YFSETQ. Trimming cost V 2 bases and J 6 bases, with 12 bases left between them. CDR3 nucleotide sequence: TGCGCCAGCAGCTTACAGGGAACCCTCAATGAGCAGTTCTTC. This gives the protein CASSLQGTLNEQFF.

This clonotype was found many times. This chain links TRBV15 with TRBJ2-2, with D perhaps matching TRBD2 (7 bases). The CDR3 is made up of 15 amino acids. Trimming shortened V by 4 bases and J by 4 bases, and 13 bases separated the two germline ends. The germline V gene has CDR1 LNHNV and CDR2 YYDKDF (reference sequence). The CDR3 coding sequence is TGTGCCACCAGCACAATGGGGGGGCTCACCGGGGAGCTGTTTTTT. Encoded protein: CATSTMGGLTGELFF.

This clonotype was counted many times. The CDR3 is CASSLDGGQETQYF. The CDR3 DNA follows: TGCGCCAGCAGCTTGGACGGGGGCCAAGAGACCCAGTACTTC. The gene calls are TRBV5-1 and TRBJ2-5, with D tentatively TRBD2 (6 bases). CDR1 is SGHRS, CDR2 YFSETQ, per germline. CDR3 size: 14 residues. Deletions cut 0 bases from V and 1 base from J, with 7 bases between.

This clonotype was seen at least ten times. The V call is TRBV7-8, the J call TRBJ2-5, with D unresolved. Trimming removed 5 bases at V and 1 base at J, with 11 bases between. The CDR3 runs to 14 residues. Per the germline V gene, CDR1 is SGHVS and CDR2 is FQNEAQ. CDR3 coding DNA: TGTGCCAGCAGCCCAGGACGGCTCCAAGAGACCCAGTACTTC. This gives the protein CASSPGRLQETQYF.

The J gene is TRBJ2-7, the V gene TRBV20-1, with D possibly matching TRBD1 (5 bases). Per germline, CDR1 DFQATT and CDR2 SNEGSKA (reference sequence). V was trimmed by 4 bases and J by 2 bases, leaving 9 bases between them. This CDR3 contains 12 residues. This chain's CDR3 is CSAKGQTYEQYF. The CDR3 DNA reads as TGCAGTGCTAAGGGGCAGACCTACGAGCAGTACTTC.

This clonotype came up a few times. This rearrangement joins TRBV7-8 to TRBJ1-2; D perhaps matches TRBD1 (6 bases). The germline V and J ends were trimmed by 0 bases and 6 bases, with 14 bases remaining between them. Germline values: CDR1 SGHVS, CDR2 FQNEAQ. This CDR3 has 15 residues. The CDR3 region has the DNA TGTGCCAGCAGCTTAGCGGGGGGCCTAAGGGATGGCTACACCTTC. As protein: CASSLAGGLRDGYTF. Full variable domain (outside the CDR3, taken from reference TRBV7-8 and TRBJ1-2): GAGVSQSPRYKVAKRGQDVALRCDPISGHVSLFWYQQALGQGPEFLTYFQNEAQLDKSGLPSDRFFAERPEGSVSTLKIQRTQQEDSAVYLCASSLAGGLRDGYTFGSGTRLTVV.

This clonotype was observed at least ten times. The chain carries TRBV20-1 and TRBJ2-1, with TRBD2 matching 12 bases. V was pared by 1 base and J by 5 bases, with 0 bases of the junction left unmatched. In germline, CDR1 is DFQATT, CDR2 SNEGSKA (reference sequence). This CDR3 region has 14 residues. CDR3 sequence: CSARASGGDNEQFF. The CDR3 DNA is TGCAGTGCTAGAGCTAGCGGGGGGGACAATGAGCAGTTCTTC.

The rearrangement joins TRBV28 to TRBJ1-1; D unclear. The germline CDR1 and CDR2 sequences are MDHEN and SYDVKM. Between the trimmed V and J ends, which lost 10 bases and 1 base, there was a span of 10 bases. The CDR3 consists of 12 residues. The CDR3 nucleotides are TGTGCCACCACAGAATCGAACACTGAAGCTTTCTTT. Protein: CATTESNTEAFF.

This clonotype was detected many times. The V call is TRBV20-1, the J call TRBJ2-3; 7 nucleotides agree with TRBD2. V lost 7 bases, J lost 0 bases, and 7 bases stayed unmatched. Germline loops: CDR1 DFQATT, CDR2 SNEGSKA (reference sequence). The CDR3 is 14 residues long. The CDR3 loop reads CSGGGRVSTDTQYF. CDR3 nucleotide sequence: TGCAGTGGGGGGGGGAGGGTTAGCACAGATACGCAGTATTTT.

This clonotype has ten or more counts. V is TRBV7-2 and J is TRBJ2-3; perhaps TRBD1 as D (6 bases). V lost 6 bases, J lost 6 bases, and 16 bases lay in between. There are 14 residues in the CDR3. The germline CDR1 and CDR2 sequences are SGHTA and FQGNSA. CDR3 sequence (DNA): TGTGCCAGCAGACCTAAAACAGGGAAGGATACGCAGTATTTT. This translates into CASRPKTGKDTQYF. Supplemented by reference TRBV7-2 and TRBJ2-3, the full variable domain reads GAGVSQSPSNKVTEKGKDVELRCDPISGHTALYWYRQSLGQGLEFLIYFQGNSAPDKSGLPSDRFSAERTGGSVSTLTIQRTQQEDSAVYLCASRPKTGKDTQYFGPGTRLTVL.

This clonotype was counted at least ten times. The V gene is TRBV5-8, the J gene TRBJ2-7, with D possibly matching TRBD1 (5 bases). The CDR3 totals 13 residues. V lost 4 bases to trimming and J lost 0 bases, with 8 bases between them. CDR1 is SGHTS, CDR2 YDEGEE, per germline. The DNA for the CDR3 is TGTGCCAGCAGCCTGGACAACTCCTACGAGCAGTACTTC. Its protein product is CASSLDNSYEQYF.

This clonotype was counted a few times. The genes are TRBV20-1 and TRBJ2-3; D might be TRBD1 (5 bases). CDR1 is DFQATT, CDR2 SNEGSKA, per germline (reference sequence). This CDR3 spans 14 amino acids. Trimming stripped 5 bases from V and 0 bases from J, with 12 bases between. CDR3 sequence reads: CSAQTQASTDTQYF. For the CDR3, the DNA is TGCAGTGCTCAAACACAGGCTAGCACAGATACGCAGTATTTT.

This sequence joins TRBV20-1 and TRBJ2-1, with TRBD2 as a possible D gene (5 bases). The CDR3 totals 12 residues. Trimming cost V 5 bases and J 8 bases, with 13 bases left between them. Germline lookup yields CDR1 DFQATT and CDR2 SNEGSKA (reference sequence). The CDR3 sequence is CSAGRGLDEQFF. As DNA, the CDR3 is TGCAGTGCTGGACGGGGTTTGGATGAGCAGTTCTTC.

This clonotype has a count of ten or more. The genes are TRBV5-1 and TRBJ2-3, with 8 bases fitting TRBD1. Germline V gene sequence: CDR1 SGHRS, CDR2 YFSETQ. With V trimmed by 0 bases and J by 3 bases, 0 bases remained unmatched. CDR3 length: 14 residues. The CDR3 DNA is TGCGCCAGCAGCTTGGACAGGGGGACAGATACGCAGTATTTT. This translates into CASSLDRGTDTQYF. The full variable domain, in which reference TRBV5-1 and TRBJ2-3 provide the parts outside the CDR3, is KAGVTQTPRYLIKTRGQQVTLSCSPISGHRSVSWYQQTPGQGLQFLFEYFSETQRNKGNFPGRFSGRQFSNSRSEMNVSTLELGDSALYLCASSLDRGTDTQYFGPGTRLTVL.

There are many counts of this clonotype. This chain uses TRBV5-1 with TRBJ2-4; no definite D call. Germline V lookup: CDR1 SGHRS, CDR2 YFSETQ. V was clipped by 1 base and J by 3 bases, with 14 bases between them. The CDR3 totals 16 residues. The CDR3 DNA sequence: TGCGCCAGCAGCTTGTCGTGGGGATGGGGCAAAAACATTCAGTACTTC. This sequence encodes CASSLSWGWGKNIQYF.

The sample holds many counts of this clonotype. The gene calls are TRBV7-8 and TRBJ2-7; a weak D match, TRBD2 (5 bases). The CDR3 has 14 residues. CDR1 is SGHVS, CDR2 FQNEAQ, per germline. Trimming cost V 5 bases and J 0 bases, with 11 bases left between them. CDR3 region: CASSPMRDSYEQYF. Here the CDR3 DNA reads TGTGCCAGCAGCCCCATGAGGGACTCCTACGAGCAGTACTTC.

A word on this clonotype: Because the CDR3's place on the DNA is in doubt, the DNA is left out and the CDR3 is given as listed by TCRdb. The chain is built from TRBV7-2 and TRBJ2-1; the DNA was not used to check the table's D call, TRBD2. The germline V gene has CDR1 SGHTA and CDR2 FQGNSA. The CDR3 adds up to 18 amino acids, both ends counted. The CDR3 loop reads CASSFYICSASGPAEQFF.

This clonotype was counted ten times or more. The rearrangement links TRBV6-5 to TRBJ2-7, with TRBD2 identical over 9 bases. Trimming cost V 0 bases and J 6 bases; bases outside gene matches: 6. The CDR3 runs to 15 residues. CDR1 and CDR2 from the germline V gene are MNHEY and SVGAGI. The CDR3 reads CASSYSQRGAVEQYF. The CDR3 coding sequence is TGTGCCAGCAGTTACTCCCAGCGGGGGGCAGTCGAGCAGTACTTC.

The chain has TRBV5-1 and TRBJ2-2; TRBD1 might be the D (7 bases). The germline V gene has CDR1 SGHRS and CDR2 YFSETQ. V lost 5 bases and J lost 1, with 15 bases in between. The CDR3 covers 16 residues. The CDR3 bases are TGCGCCAGCAGTACGCCAGGGGGGCAGAACACCGGGGAGCTGTTTTTT. Translation gives CASSTPGGQNTGELFF.

V usage is TRBV27 and J usage is TRBJ1-2; a possible D gene is TRBD1 (5 bases). The CDR3 consists of 14 residues. V was clipped by 6 bases and J by 2 bases, with 13 bases between them. Germline V gene lookup returns CDR1 MNHEY and CDR2 SMNVEV (reference sequence). The CDR3 sequence is CASSLGRRNYGYTF. CDR3 coding DNA: TGTGCCAGCAGCTTGGGACGGAGGAACTATGGCTACACCTTC.